This entry is about one T cell receptor beta chain. Its antigen is still unknown. TCRdb independently ran MiXCR on the 5' RACE reads; one entry per CDR3 protein. Of 250,000 to 400,000 distinct CDR3 sequences in the sample, 4.1% were seen once. The sample is drawn from a study of T cells after yellow fever vaccination. This CDR3 is built from 12 residues. Germline V gene sequence: CDR1 MNHEY, CDR2 SVGAGI. V lost 6 bases to trimming and J lost 3 bases, with 8 bases between them. Study observations and caveats: The secondary response was weaker, and its peak arrived faster, on day 5 versus 15. Repertoires sorted by FACS could include abundant clonotypes that are contaminants from the bulk population.

The TCR was taken from a man between 18 and 29 years old who received the YFV17D yellow fever vaccine. The rearrangement joins TRBV6-5 to TRBJ2-5, with D unresolved. The specimen was PBMCs, collected 5 days after the yellow fever booster vaccination. The CDR3 coding sequence is TGTGCCAGCAGGACGTCCGAAGAGACCCAGTACTTC. It specifies CASRTSEETQYF.